This TCR beta chain was retrieved from a study of T cells in Graves' hyperthyroidism and ophthalmopathy. Amplification of TCR beta CDR3 regions was performed using RNA transcripts as template. In the first-round RT-PCR of the TCR CDR3, the HTBI primer set was used. Using its own MiXCR run on the multiplex PCR reads, TCRdb lists one record per CDR3 protein. The sample has approximately 520,000 distinct CDR3 sequences, around 20% seen once; the top ten hold about 30%. The germline V gene has CDR1 DFQATT and CDR2 SNEGSKA (reference sequence). The V and J ends lost 6 bases and 0 bases, in that order; junction bases with no gene match: 7. The CDR3 has 14 residues.

The V and J genes are TRBV20-1 and TRBJ2-7, with 8 bases matching TRBD2. The sequence was obtained from a man younger than 35 with Graves' hyperthyroidism. Input material: blood. CDR3 DNA: TGCAGTGCACACGGCAGCGGGGGCTCCTACGAGCAGTACTTC. It codes for CSAHGSGGSYEQYF.